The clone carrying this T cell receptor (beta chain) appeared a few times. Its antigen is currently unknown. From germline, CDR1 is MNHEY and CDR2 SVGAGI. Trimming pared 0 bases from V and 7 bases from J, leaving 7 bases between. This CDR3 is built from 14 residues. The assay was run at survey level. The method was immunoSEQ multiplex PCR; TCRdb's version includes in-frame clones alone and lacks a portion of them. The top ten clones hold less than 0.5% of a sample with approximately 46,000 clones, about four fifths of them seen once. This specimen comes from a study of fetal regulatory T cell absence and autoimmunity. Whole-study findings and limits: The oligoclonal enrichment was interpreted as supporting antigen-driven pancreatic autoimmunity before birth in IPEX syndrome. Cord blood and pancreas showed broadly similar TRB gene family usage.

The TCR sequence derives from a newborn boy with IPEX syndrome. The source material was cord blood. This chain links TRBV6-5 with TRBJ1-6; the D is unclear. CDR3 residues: CASSYSGTNSPLHF. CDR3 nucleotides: TGTGCCAGCAGTTACTCGGGTACCAATTCACCCCTCCACTTT.